This T cell receptor beta chain was identified in a study of T cells after yellow fever vaccination (dated by TCRdb to the late 2010s). Study-wide context: The SMART-Seq v4 Ultra Low Input RNA kit was used to prepare libraries from fractions with low cell numbers. To track T-cell clones before and after primary and booster YFV17D yellow fever vaccination, bulk TCR alpha and beta repertoires were sequenced longitudinally. Bulk PBMC replicates and cell subsets were isolated from blood drawn at multiple timepoints before and after both primary and secondary immunization. The cohort comprised two healthy male donors, one aged 18 to 29 and one aged 30 to 40 years. Paper-wide results and their limitations: Because the study included only two donors, the extent to which the findings can be generalized is limited. A small share of clonotypes was detected in both CD4 and CD8 compartments, with the overlap likely arising from convergent recombination. Because abundant contaminating clonotypes from the bulk population could be contained in FACS-sorted repertoires, computational filtering was required. Compared with the primary T-cell response, the secondary T-cell response was faster but weaker, reaching its peak on day 5 rather than on day 15. Most clones expanded after primary vaccination (almost 97% of CD4 and over 80% of CD8) were re-detected after the booster, suggesting that broad memory maintenance occurred.

What this sample's treatment or condition label stands for: live attenuated yellow fever vaccine strain. A standard Ficoll-Paque protocol was used to isolate PBMCs from peripheral blood. Dynabeads CD4 and CD8 positive selection kits were used to isolate CD4 and CD8 T-cell fractions. TriZol was used to extract RNA from bulk PBMCs, CD4 and CD8 fractions, and dextramer-positive and dextramer-negative fractions. This clonotype has a handful of counts. Its cognate antigen has yet to be identified. There are no base qualities to consult, and no much larger clone falls within one base. The instrument given in TCRdb is Illumina NovaSeq 6000. TCR cDNA was synthesized by 5'RACE template switching, through which a universal primer site and unique molecular identifiers were introduced. Priming of cDNA synthesis was performed from both the TCR alpha and TCR beta constant segments. Library amplification involved two PCR steps, and the second step added sample barcodes and sequencing adapters. Libraries were sequenced on Illumina HiSeq 2500 (2x100 bp) or NovaSeq (2x150 bp). Per the original workflow: MIGEC handled demultiplexing of reads and collapsing into UMI consensus sequences, while MiXCR performed V(D)J alignment. Vaccine-responding clonotypes were defined with edgeR using replicate PBMC samples, requiring FDR below 0.01 and a log2 fold change above 5 up to day 15. CD4 or CD8 identity was assigned to each bulk clonotype according to whether the clonotype was present at higher abundance in the sequenced CD4 repertoire or the sequenced CD8 repertoire. TCRdb reprocessed the public reads (quality trimming at Q25 with fastp, clone calling with MiXCR) and kept in-frame beta chains. When rows share a CDR3 protein, they turn into one entry using the most common DNA and genes. V and J calls and clone size were set by TCRdb, not the authors. The sample records some 300,000 distinct CDR3 sequences, approximately 10% of which are singletons. The ten largest clones add up to over 3% of the sample.

This TCR was sampled from a man between 18 and 29 years old who received the YFV17D yellow fever vaccine. Sequences were derived from CD4+ T cells sorted from PBMCs, sampled 5 days after the yellow fever booster vaccination.

The DNA sequence follows: TGTGCCAGCAGATTACAGGGGTGGGCGTTTTTT. The translation is CASRLQGWAFF. The receptor chain draws on TRBV7-2 and TRBJ1-4, and TRBD1 matches 7 of the central bases. CDR1 and CDR2, looked up from the germline V gene, are SGHTA and FQGNSA. Here V drops 6 bases and J drops 16 bases, and the junction holds 8 bases not matched to any gene. From its cysteine to its phenylalanine, the CDR3 spans 11 amino acids. This entry keeps only the CDR3 DNA: 33 bases, framed from base 1.